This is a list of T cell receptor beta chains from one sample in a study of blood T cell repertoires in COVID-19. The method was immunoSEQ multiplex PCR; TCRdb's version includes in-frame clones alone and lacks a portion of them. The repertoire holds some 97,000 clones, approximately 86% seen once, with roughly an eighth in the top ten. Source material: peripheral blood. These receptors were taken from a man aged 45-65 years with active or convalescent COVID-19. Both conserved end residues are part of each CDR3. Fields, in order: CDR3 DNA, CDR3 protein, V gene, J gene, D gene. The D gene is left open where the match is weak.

CDR3 DNA: TGTGCCAGCTCACCGGCCCCTGCCGGCGCGGCACTCATGAACACTGAAGCTTTCTTT
CDR3 protein: CASSPAPAGAALMNTEAFF
V gene: TRBV18
J gene: TRBJ1-1
D gene: NA

CDR3 DNA: TGCGCCAGCAGCCAAGTGGGGGGACCTGAAGCTTTCTTT
CDR3 protein: CASSQVGGPEAFF
V gene: TRBV4-1
J gene: TRBJ1-1
D gene: NA

CDR3 DNA: TGCAGTGCTAGTACTGGACAGGGAAACAATGAGCAGTTCTTC
CDR3 protein: CSASTGQGNNEQFF
V gene: TRBV20-1
J gene: TRBJ2-1
D gene: TRBD1

CDR3 DNA: TGCGCCAGCAGCTTTGCACAGGGAAACTCTGGAAACACCATATATTTT
CDR3 protein: CASSFAQGNSGNTIYF
V gene: TRBV5-1
J gene: TRBJ1-3
D gene: NA

CDR3 DNA: TGCGCCAGCAGCCAAGACGGCAGGGGAGCAACTAATGAAAAACTGTTTTTT
CDR3 protein: CASSQDGRGATNEKLFF
V gene: TRBV4-1
J gene: TRBJ1-4
D gene: NA

CDR3 DNA: TGTGCCAGCAGCCTGCGACAGAATTCACCCCTCCACTTT
CDR3 protein: CASSLRQNSPLHF
V gene: TRBV5-4
J gene: TRBJ1-6
D gene: NA

CDR3 DNA: TGTGCCAGCAGCTCCCGAACAGGGGGCCCCTATGGCTACACCTTC
CDR3 protein: CASSSRTGGPYGYTF
V gene: TRBV13
J gene: TRBJ1-2
D gene: TRBD1

CDR3 DNA: TGTGCCAGCAGCTTAGAAGGGGGGGAGTATGGCTACACCTTC
CDR3 protein: CASSLEGGEYGYTF
V gene: TRBV7-9
J gene: TRBJ1-2
D gene: NA

CDR3 DNA: TGTGCCAGCAGTGAGTATCCAGCGGGACGGAGAGATACGCAGTATTTT
CDR3 protein: CASSEYPAGRRDTQYF
V gene: TRBV6-1
J gene: TRBJ2-3
D gene: TRBD2

CDR3 DNA: TGTGCCAGCTTTGAGCGGCAGGGGAGATCTCATGGCTACACCTTC
CDR3 protein: CASFERQGRSHGYTF
V gene: TRBV2
J gene: TRBJ1-2
D gene: NA

CDR3 DNA: TGTGCCAGCAGCTTGAGGCGGAGCAATGAGCAGTTCTTC
CDR3 protein: CASSLRRSNEQFF
V gene: TRBV7-2
J gene: TRBJ2-1
D gene: NA

CDR3 DNA: TGTGCCAGCAGCGTAGGTGATTCCGGGTACGAGCAGTACTTC
CDR3 protein: CASSVGDSGYEQYF
V gene: TRBV9
J gene: TRBJ2-7
D gene: NA

CDR3 DNA: TGTGCCAGTAGTATTCACAGGGGAAAAGCCACCGGGGAGCTGTTTTTT
CDR3 protein: CASSIHRGKATGELFF
V gene: TRBV19
J gene: TRBJ2-2
D gene: TRBD1

CDR3 DNA: TGTGCCAGCAGCTCCCCGAAGGGAGCGAACACTGAAGCTTTCTTT
CDR3 protein: CASSSPKGANTEAFF
V gene: TRBV7-4
J gene: TRBJ1-1
D gene: NA

CDR3 DNA: TGTGCCAGCAGCCGACCGGGACAGGGGGCGCCGAATGAGCAGTTCTTC
CDR3 protein: CASSRPGQGAPNEQFF
V gene: TRBV27
J gene: TRBJ2-1
D gene: TRBD1

CDR3 DNA: TGTGCCAGCAGCCAAAAAGGGGCGGTTACCTACGAGCAGTACTTC
CDR3 protein: CASSQKGAVTYEQYF
V gene: TRBV3-1/TRBV3-2
J gene: TRBJ2-7
D gene: NA